The rows below give T cell receptor beta chains drawn from one sample of a study of blood T cells in healthy people across ages. MiXCR, applied by TCRdb to the 5' RACE reads, yields one record per CDR3 protein. This table has 1.5 million or so distinct CDR3 sequences, about 42% appearing once. Sequencing was performed on blood. These receptor sequences come from a woman aged 18-29 years in good health. Each CDR3 is given with its conserved first and last residue. Each record gives: D gene, J gene, V gene, clone size, CDR3 protein, CDR3 DNA. A D gene is named only where the DNA matches it firmly. Where a row states a size, it is once, few, many or the class of an expanded clone; other rows omit it.

d_gene: NA; j_gene: TRBJ2-7; v_gene: TRBV27; abundance: few; CDR3aa: CASRISGPTYEQYF; CDR3nt: TGTGCCAGCAGGATTAGCGGACCCACCTACGAGCAGTACTTC
d_gene: NA; j_gene: TRBJ2-1; v_gene: TRBV4-1; abundance: few; CDR3aa: CASSHLAYNEQFF; CDR3nt: TGCGCCAGCAGCCACCTAGCCTACAATGAGCAGTTCTTC
d_gene: NA; j_gene: TRBJ2-3; v_gene: TRBV4-3; abundance: NA; CDR3aa: CASSQEGEDTQYF; CDR3nt: TGCGCCAGCAGCCAAGAGGGGGAAGATACGCAGTATTTT
d_gene: NA; j_gene: TRBJ2-2; v_gene: TRBV7-9; abundance: NA; CDR3aa: CASSLVVGTNTGELFF; CDR3nt: TGTGCCAGCAGTCTAGTCGTAGGGACGAACACCGGGGAGCTGTTTTTT
d_gene: NA; j_gene: TRBJ2-1; v_gene: TRBV6-2/TRBV6-3; abundance: NA; CDR3aa: CASSPVGHNEQFF; CDR3nt: TGTGCCAGCAGTCCTGTGGGGCACAATGAGCAGTTCTTC
d_gene: NA; j_gene: TRBJ1-1; v_gene: TRBV7-6; abundance: few; CDR3aa: CASSPGANLAHTEAFF; CDR3nt: TGTGCCAGCAGCCCCGGAGCCAACTTGGCCCACACTGAAGCTTTCTTT
d_gene: NA; j_gene: TRBJ2-6; v_gene: TRBV14; abundance: NA; CDR3aa: CASSQAGTGANVLTF; CDR3nt: TGTGCCAGCAGCCAAGCCGGGACTGGGGCCAACGTCCTGACTTTC
d_gene: TRBD1; j_gene: TRBJ1-4; v_gene: TRBV11-2; abundance: few; CDR3aa: CASSPRIQGAVRNEKLFF; CDR3nt: TGTGCCAGCAGCCCGCGTATCCAGGGGGCGGTTCGTAATGAAAAACTGTTTTTT
d_gene: TRBD2; j_gene: TRBJ2-4; v_gene: TRBV4-1; abundance: few; CDR3aa: CASSLSERGGLAKNIQYF; CDR3nt: TGCGCCAGCAGCTTATCAGAGCGGGGGGGGTTAGCCAAAAACATTCAGTACTTC
d_gene: NA; j_gene: TRBJ2-5; v_gene: TRBV7-9; abundance: NA; CDR3aa: CASSNRQGWETQYF; CDR3nt: TGTGCCAGCAGTAACCGGCAGGGTTGGGAGACCCAGTACTTC
d_gene: NA; j_gene: TRBJ2-1; v_gene: TRBV24-1; abundance: NA; CDR3aa: CATSDKGPWSSYNEQFF; CDR3nt: TGTGCCACCAGTGACAAGGGACCCTGGAGCTCCTACAATGAGCAGTTCTTC
d_gene: TRBD1; j_gene: TRBJ1-5; v_gene: TRBV6-1; abundance: NA; CDR3aa: CASSNTGAQPQHF; CDR3nt: TGTGCCAGCAGTAATACAGGGGCTCAGCCCCAGCATTTT
d_gene: TRBD1; j_gene: TRBJ1-2; v_gene: TRBV7-9; abundance: NA; CDR3aa: CASSLGDRAYTF; CDR3nt: TGTGCCAGCAGCTTGGGAGACAGGGCCTACACCTTC
d_gene: NA; j_gene: TRBJ1-1; v_gene: TRBV7-3; abundance: NA; CDR3aa: CASSPSAAGNTEAFF; CDR3nt: TGTGCCAGCAGCCCCTCCGCGGCCGGGAACACTGAAGCTTTCTTT
d_gene: TRBD1; j_gene: TRBJ1-2; v_gene: TRBV5-1; abundance: NA; CDR3aa: CASRPGTGVLYGYTF; CDR3nt: TGCGCCAGCAGACCAGGGACAGGGGTTCTCTATGGCTACACCTTC
d_gene: TRBD1; j_gene: TRBJ2-5; v_gene: TRBV18; abundance: NA; CDR3aa: CASSPRDRGPNEQYF; CDR3nt: TGTGCCAGCTCACCTCGGGACAGGGGGCCCAATGAGCAGTACTTC
d_gene: NA; j_gene: TRBJ2-3; v_gene: TRBV10-3; abundance: many; CDR3aa: CAASLSRATDTQYF; CDR3nt: TGTGCCGCCAGTTTGAGCAGGGCTACAGATACGCAGTATTTT
d_gene: NA; j_gene: TRBJ2-4; v_gene: TRBV28; abundance: many; CDR3aa: CASSFSLAKNIQYF; CDR3nt: TGTGCCAGCAGTTTCTCACTAGCCAAAAACATTCAGTACTTC
d_gene: NA; j_gene: TRBJ1-1; v_gene: TRBV29-1; abundance: few; CDR3aa: CSGVPTVLNTEAFF; CDR3nt: TGCAGCGGGGTTCCGACAGTCCTGAACACTGAAGCTTTCTTT